Detailed here is one TCR beta chain. This sample is drawn from a study of T cell changes during pregnancy in multiple sclerosis. The repertoire was sequenced with immunoSEQ multiplex PCR; TCRdb's copy has only in-frame clones and lacks some. The table includes some 100,000 clones, more than 85% detected once. Source: peripheral blood, taken in the second trimester of pregnancy. The receptor was isolated from a female donor with multiple sclerosis, enrolled in a pregnancy study.

The chain's CDR3 is CASSILDSLLGTNEKLFF. CDR3 sequence (DNA): TGTGCCAGTAGTATCCTGGACAGCCTACTAGGAACTAATGAAAAACTGTTTTTT. The chain recombines TRBV19 with TRBJ1-4; D is possibly TRBD1 (6 bases). Germline values: CDR1 LNHDA, CDR2 SQIVND (reference sequence). This CDR3 has 18 residues. Trimming shortened V by 3 bases and J by 1 base, and 18 bases separated the two germline ends.